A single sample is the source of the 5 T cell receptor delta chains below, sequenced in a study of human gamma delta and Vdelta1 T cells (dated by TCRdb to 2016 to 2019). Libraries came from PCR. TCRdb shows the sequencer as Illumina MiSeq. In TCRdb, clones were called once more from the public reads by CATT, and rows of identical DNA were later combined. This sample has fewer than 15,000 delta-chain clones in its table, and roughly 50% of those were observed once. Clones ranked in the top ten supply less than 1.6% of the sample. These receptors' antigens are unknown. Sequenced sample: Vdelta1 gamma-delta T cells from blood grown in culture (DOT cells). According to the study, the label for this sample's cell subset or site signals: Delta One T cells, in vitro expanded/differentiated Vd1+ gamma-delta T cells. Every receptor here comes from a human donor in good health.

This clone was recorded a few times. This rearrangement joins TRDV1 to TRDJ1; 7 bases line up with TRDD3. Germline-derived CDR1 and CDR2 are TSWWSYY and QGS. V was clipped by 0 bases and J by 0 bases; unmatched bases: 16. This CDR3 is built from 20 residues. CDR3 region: CALGELHRTLRGMYTDKLIF. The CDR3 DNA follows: TGTGCTCTTGGGGAACTCCACCGGACTCTGCGGGGGATGTACACCGATAAACTCATCTTT.

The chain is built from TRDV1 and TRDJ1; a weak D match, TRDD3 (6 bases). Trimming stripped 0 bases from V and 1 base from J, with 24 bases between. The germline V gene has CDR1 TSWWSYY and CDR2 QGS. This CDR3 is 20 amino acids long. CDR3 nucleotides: TGTGCTCTTGGGGAACTCGGATTTCGGGGCGGGGGGAGGTCCACCGATAAACTCATCTTT. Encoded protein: CALGELGFRGGGRSTDKLIF.

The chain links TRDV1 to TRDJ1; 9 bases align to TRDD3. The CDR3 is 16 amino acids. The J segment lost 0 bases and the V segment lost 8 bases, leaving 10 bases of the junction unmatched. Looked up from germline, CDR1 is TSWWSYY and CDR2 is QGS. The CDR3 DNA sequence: TGTGCTCTTCGTGGTACTGGGGGAAGAGACACCGATAAACTCATCTTT. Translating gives CALRGTGGRDTDKLIF.

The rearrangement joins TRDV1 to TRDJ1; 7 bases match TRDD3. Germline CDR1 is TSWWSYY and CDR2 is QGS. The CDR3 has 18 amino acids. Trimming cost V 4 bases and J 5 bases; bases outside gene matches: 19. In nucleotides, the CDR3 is TGTGCTCTTGGGGGAGTACTGGGGATCCCCCGGAAGTTAGATAAACTCATCTTT. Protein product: CALGGVLGIPRKLDKLIF.

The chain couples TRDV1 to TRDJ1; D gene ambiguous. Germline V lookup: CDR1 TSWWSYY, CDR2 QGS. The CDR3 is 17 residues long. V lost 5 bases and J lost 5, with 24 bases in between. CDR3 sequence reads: CALGKTIETPNKDKLIF. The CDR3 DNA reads TGTGCTCTTGGGAAGACAATTGAGACCCCTAACAAGGATAAACTCATCTTT.